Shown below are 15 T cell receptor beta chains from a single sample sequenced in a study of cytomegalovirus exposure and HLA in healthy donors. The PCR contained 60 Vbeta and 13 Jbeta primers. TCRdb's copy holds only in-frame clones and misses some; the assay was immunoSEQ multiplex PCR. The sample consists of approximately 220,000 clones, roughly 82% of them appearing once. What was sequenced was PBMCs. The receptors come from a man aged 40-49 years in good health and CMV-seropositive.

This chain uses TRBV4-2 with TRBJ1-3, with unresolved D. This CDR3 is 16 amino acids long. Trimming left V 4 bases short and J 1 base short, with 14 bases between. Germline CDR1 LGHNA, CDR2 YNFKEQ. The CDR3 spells CASSLLSLASGNTIYF. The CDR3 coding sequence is TGTGCCAGCAGCCTGCTGTCCCTGGCATCTGGAAACACCATATATTTT.

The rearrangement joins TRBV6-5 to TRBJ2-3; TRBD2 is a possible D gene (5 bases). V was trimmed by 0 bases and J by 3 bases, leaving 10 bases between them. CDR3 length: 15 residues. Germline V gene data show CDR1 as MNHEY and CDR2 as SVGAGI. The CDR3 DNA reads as TGTGCCAGCAGTTACTCGGTTTGGAGGACAGATACGCAGTATTTT. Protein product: CASSYSVWRTDTQYF.

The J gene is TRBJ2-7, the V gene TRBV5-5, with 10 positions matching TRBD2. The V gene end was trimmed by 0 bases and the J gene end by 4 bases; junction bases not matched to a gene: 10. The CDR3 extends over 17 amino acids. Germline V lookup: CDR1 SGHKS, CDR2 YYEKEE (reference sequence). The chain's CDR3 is CASSLAGGAGGRYEQYF. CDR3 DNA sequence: TGTGCCAGCAGCTTGGCGGGGGGAGCGGGAGGGAGATACGAGCAGTACTTC.

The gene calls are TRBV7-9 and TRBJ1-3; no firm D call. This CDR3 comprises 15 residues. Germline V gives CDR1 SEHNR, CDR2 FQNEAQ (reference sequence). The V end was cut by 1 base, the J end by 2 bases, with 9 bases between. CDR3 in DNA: TGTGCCAGCAGCTTAGGCGGGGAAGCTGGAAACACCATATATTTT. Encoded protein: CASSLGGEAGNTIYF.

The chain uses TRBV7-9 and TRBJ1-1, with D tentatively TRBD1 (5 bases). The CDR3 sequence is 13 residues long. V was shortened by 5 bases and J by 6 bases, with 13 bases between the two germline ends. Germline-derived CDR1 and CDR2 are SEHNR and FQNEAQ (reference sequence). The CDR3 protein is CASSPSWGPEAFF. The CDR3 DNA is TGTGCCAGCAGCCCAAGCTGGGGCCCTGAAGCTTTCTTT.

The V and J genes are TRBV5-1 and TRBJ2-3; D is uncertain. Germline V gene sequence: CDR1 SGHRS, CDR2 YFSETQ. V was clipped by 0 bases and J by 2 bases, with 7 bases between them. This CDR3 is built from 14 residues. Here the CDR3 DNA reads TGCGCCAGCAGCTTGGACAGAGTCACAGATACGCAGTATTTT. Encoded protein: CASSLDRVTDTQYF. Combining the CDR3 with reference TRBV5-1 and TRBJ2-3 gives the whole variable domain KAGVTQTPRYLIKTRGQQVTLSCSPISGHRSVSWYQQTPGQGLQFLFEYFSETQRNKGNFPGRFSGRQFSNSRSEMNVSTLELGDSALYLCASSLDRVTDTQYFGPGTRLTVL.

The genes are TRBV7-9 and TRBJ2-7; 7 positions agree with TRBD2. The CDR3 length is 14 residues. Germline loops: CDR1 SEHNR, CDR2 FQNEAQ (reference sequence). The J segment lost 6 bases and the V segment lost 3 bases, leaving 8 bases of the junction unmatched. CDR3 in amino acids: CASSFGGVGAEQYF. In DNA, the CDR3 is TGTGCCAGCAGCTTTGGGGGGGTCGGGGCCGAGCAGTACTTC.

The CDR3 region has the DNA TGTGCCAGCAGCCCCGTCCGTGGGGGGACAGGGAAGACTGAAGCTTTCTTT. It translates to CASSPVRGGTGKTEAFF. This rearrangement joins TRBV13 to TRBJ1-1; 9 nucleotides align to TRBD1. The CDR3 length is 17 residues. The J segment lost 5 bases and the V segment lost 5 bases, leaving 15 bases of the junction unmatched. Looked up from germline, CDR1 is PRHDT and CDR2 is FYEKMQ (reference sequence).

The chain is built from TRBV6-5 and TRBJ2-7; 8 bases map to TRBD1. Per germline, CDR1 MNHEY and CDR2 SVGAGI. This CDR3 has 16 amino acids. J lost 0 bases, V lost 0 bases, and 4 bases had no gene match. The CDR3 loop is CASSYSGTGLSYEQYF. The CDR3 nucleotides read TGTGCCAGCAGTTACTCGGGGACAGGCCTCTCCTACGAGCAGTACTTC.

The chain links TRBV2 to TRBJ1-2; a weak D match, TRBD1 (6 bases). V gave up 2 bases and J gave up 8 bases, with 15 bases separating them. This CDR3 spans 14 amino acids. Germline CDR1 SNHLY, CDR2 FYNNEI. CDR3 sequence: CASSELQGRGGYTF. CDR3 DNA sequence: TGTGCCAGCAGTGAACTACAGGGCCGCGGGGGCTACACCTTC. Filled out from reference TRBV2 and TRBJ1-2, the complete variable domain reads EPEVTQTPSHQVTQMGQEVILRCVPISNHLYFYWYRQILGQKVEFLVSFYNNEISEKSEIFDDQFSVERPDGSNFTLKIRSTKLEDSAMYFCASSELQGRGGYTFGSGTRLTVV.

CDR3 sequence reads: CASSFSGFQETQYF. The CDR3, as DNA: TGTGCCAGCAGCTTTAGCGGATTCCAAGAGACCCAGTACTTC. The gene calls are TRBV5-6 and TRBJ2-5, with D maybe TRBD2 (6 bases). The CDR3 has 14 amino acids. Trimming removed 2 bases at V and 1 base at J, with 9 bases between. Germline CDR1 SGHDT, CDR2 YYEEEE.

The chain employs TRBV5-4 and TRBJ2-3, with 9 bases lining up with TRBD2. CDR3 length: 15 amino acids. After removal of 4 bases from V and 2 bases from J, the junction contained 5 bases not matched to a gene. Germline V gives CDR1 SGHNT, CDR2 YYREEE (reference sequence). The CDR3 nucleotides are TGTGCCAGCAGCATAGCGGGAGAGTTCACAGATACGCAGTATTTT. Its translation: CASSIAGEFTDTQYF.

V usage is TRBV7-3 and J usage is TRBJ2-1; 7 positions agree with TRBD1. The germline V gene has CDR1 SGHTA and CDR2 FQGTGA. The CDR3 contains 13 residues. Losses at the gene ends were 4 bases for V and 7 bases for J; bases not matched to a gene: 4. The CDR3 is CASSSGQFNEQFF. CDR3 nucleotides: TGTGCCAGCAGCTCGGGACAGTTTAATGAGCAGTTCTTC.

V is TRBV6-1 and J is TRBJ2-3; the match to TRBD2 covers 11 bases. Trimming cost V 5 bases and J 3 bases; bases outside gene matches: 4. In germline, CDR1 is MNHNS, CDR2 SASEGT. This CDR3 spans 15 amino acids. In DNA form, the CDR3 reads TGTGCCAGCAGTCTAGCGGGAGGAAGGACAGATACGCAGTATTTT. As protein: CASSLAGGRTDTQYF.

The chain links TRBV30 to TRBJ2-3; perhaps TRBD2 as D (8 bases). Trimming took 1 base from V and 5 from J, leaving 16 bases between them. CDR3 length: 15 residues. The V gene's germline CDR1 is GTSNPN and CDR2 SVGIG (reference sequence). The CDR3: CAWSDGRGRGDTQYF. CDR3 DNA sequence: TGTGCCTGGAGTGACGGGAGGGGGCGAGGAGATACGCAGTATTTT.